This T cell receptor (beta chain) was observed in a study of human T cells and chemical hapten exposure. Across the whole study: Alopecia areata, totalis or universalis was found in mostly female patients.

Study-wide findings and caveats: Compared with pre-sensitization or healthy control sets, expanded TCRs clustered more.

Time point reported: pre-sensitization, week 0. Treatment meaning: therapeutic diphenylcyclopropenone sensitization with weekly scalp DPC. Ahead of applying each patch test, blood was sampled. This CDR3 comprises 16 residues. V was clipped by 0 bases and J by 4 bases; unmatched bases: 6. Germline CDR1 SGHNT, CDR2 YYREEE (reference sequence). Note on this clonotype: Its antigen is currently unknown.

TCRdb independently ran MiXCR on the RACE reads; one entry per CDR3 protein. Of 300,000 to 450,000 distinct CDR3 sequences listed, approximately 5.1% are singletons. Here the sequenced sample was whole blood, taken in connection with sensitization to the hapten diphenylcyclopropenone (DPC). The TCR originated in a woman in her forties or fifties with alopecia areata. Some clones in this sample may be carry-over from other donors' samples. V gene TRBV5-4 combines with J gene TRBJ2-1; 8 bases agree with TRBD2. The CDR3 protein is CASSLVSGRSYNEQFF. In DNA form, the CDR3 reads TGTGCCAGCAGCTTGGTGAGCGGGAGATCATACAATGAGCAGTTCTTC.